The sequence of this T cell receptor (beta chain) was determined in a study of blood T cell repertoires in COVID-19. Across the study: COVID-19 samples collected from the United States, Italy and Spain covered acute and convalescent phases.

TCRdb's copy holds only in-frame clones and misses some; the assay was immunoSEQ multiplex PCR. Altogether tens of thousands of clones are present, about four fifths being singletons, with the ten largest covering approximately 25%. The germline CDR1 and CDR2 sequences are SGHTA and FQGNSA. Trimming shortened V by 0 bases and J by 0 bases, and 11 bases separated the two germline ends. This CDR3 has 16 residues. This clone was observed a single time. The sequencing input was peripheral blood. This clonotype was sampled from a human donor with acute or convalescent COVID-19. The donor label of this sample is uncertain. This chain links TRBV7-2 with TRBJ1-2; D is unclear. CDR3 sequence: CASSLAPGKANYGYTF. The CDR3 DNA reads TGTGCCAGCAGCTTAGCCCCCGGGAAAGCTAACTATGGCTACACCTTC.